The clone carrying this T cell receptor beta chain was seen many times. Its antigen is not identified. The sample's time point: blood at routine non-recurrence follow-up after resection. V dropped 7 bases and J dropped 8; count of bases not matched to a gene: 11. The CDR3 is made up of 14 amino acids. Germline V lookup: CDR1 SQVTM, CDR2 ANQGSEA. The data stem from a study of spatial heterogeneity in lung cancer. Whole-study findings and limits: More often at tumor resection than at routine follow-up, ubiquitous expanded tumor TCRs were detected in the blood.

Individually, TCR cDNA molecules were each labelled with a unique molecular identifier. TCRdb re-called the 5' RACE reads with MiXCR, one entry per CDR3 protein. The sample gives about 16,000 distinct CDR3 sequences, approximately 6.8% of which show up once; roughly 26% is in the top ten. The V and J genes are TRBV29-1 and TRBJ2-3; TRBD2 aligns across 11 bases. This TCR was recovered from a male donor with early-stage non-small cell lung cancer. The input for sequencing was PBMCs, taken at follow-up. CDR3 DNA: TGCAGCGCACCAACTAGCGGGAGTAGTAGTACGCAGTATTTT. Protein product: CSAPTSGSSSTQYF.